The 25 T cell receptor beta chains below come from one sample, sequenced in a study of human T cells and chemical hapten exposure. Using its own MiXCR run on the RACE reads, TCRdb lists one record per CDR3 protein. The top ten hold less than 6.5% of the sample, which has about 400,000 distinct CDR3 sequences, roughly 6% seen once. The time point was: patch test 2, 6 weeks after DPC sensitization. Treatment given: therapeutic diphenylcyclopropenone sensitization with weekly scalp DPC. This specimen was whole blood, taken in connection with sensitization to the hapten diphenylcyclopropenone (DPC). These receptors were taken from a young woman with alopecia areata. Some clones in this sample may be carry-over from other donors' samples.

In this sample, this clonotype turned up a few times. The chain couples TRBV27 to TRBJ2-6, with unresolved D. Between the trimmed V and J ends, which lost 2 bases and 4 bases, there was a span of 18 bases. Germline V gene data show CDR1 as MNHEY and CDR2 as SMNVEV (reference sequence). The CDR3 totals 18 residues. The CDR3 loop is CASSLPPTSPVGANVLTF. The CDR3 coding sequence is TGTGCCAGCAGTTTACCCCCGACAAGCCCCGTGGGGGCCAACGTCCTGACTTTC.

This sequence joins TRBV29-1 and TRBJ2-5; D uncertain. CDR3 length equals 12 residues. The V and J ends lost 4 bases and 5 bases respectively, with 11 bases between them. Germline V gives CDR1 SQVTM, CDR2 ANQGSEA. The CDR3 nucleotides read TGCAGCGTTGGAGATATGGGGGAGACCCAGTACTTC. This codes for CSVGDMGETQYF.

The V and J genes are TRBV7-9 and TRBJ1-4; tentative D call: TRBD1 (5 bases). Trimming took off 5 bases at V and 5 bases at J, with 15 bases between the two ends. The CDR3 loop spans 15 amino acids. CDR1 is SEHNR and CDR2 is FQNEAQ in the germline V gene (reference sequence). CDR3 DNA: TGTGCCAGCAGCCCCCAGGGTGGAGGAAATGAAAAACTGTTTTTT. This gives the protein CASSPQGGGNEKLFF. The whole variable domain, filled in from reference TRBV7-9 and TRBJ1-4, reads DTGVSQNPRHKITKRGQNVTFRCDPISEHNRLYWYRQTLGQGPEFLTYFQNEAQLEKSRLLSDRFSAERPKGSFSTLEIQRTEQGDSAMYLCASSPQGGGNEKLFFGSGTQLSVL.

This clonotype was recorded at least ten times. The chain combines TRBV20-1 with TRBJ2-3, with TRBD1 as a possible D gene (6 bases). The CDR3 is 13 amino acids. Germline V gives CDR1 DFQATT, CDR2 SNEGSKA (reference sequence). Deletions cut 4 bases from V and 3 bases from J, with 11 bases between. CDR3 DNA: TGCAGTGCTATCCGGACAGAAACAGATACGCAGTATTTT. It specifies CSAIRTETDTQYF.

This clonotype was recorded a few times. The chain has TRBV9 and TRBJ2-3; TRBD1 aligns across 7 bases. The germline V gene encodes CDR1 SGDLS and CDR2 YYNGEE. V was clipped by 2 bases and J by 3 bases; unmatched bases: 9. The CDR3 runs to 16 residues. The CDR3 DNA reads TGTGCCAGCAGCGTCACAGGGGCAGGGTTAACAGATACGCAGTATTTT. Translated, it gives CASSVTGAGLTDTQYF.

This clonotype was counted between two and nine times. V gene TRBV10-3 combines with J gene TRBJ1-1; 8 bases match TRBD1. After removal of 6 bases from V and 4 bases from J, the junction contained 1 base not matched to a gene. The germline CDR1 and CDR2 sequences are ENHRY and SYGVKD. The CDR3 consists of 12 residues. The CDR3 loop is CAIRGTGTEAFF. In DNA form, the CDR3 reads TGTGCCATCAGAGGGACAGGCACTGAAGCTTTCTTT.

Only a few counts were recorded for this clonotype. The chain employs TRBV10-3 and TRBJ2-1, with D unclear. The germline gives CDR1 ENHRY, CDR2 SYGVKD. This CDR3 has 12 amino acids. The V end was cut by 7 bases, the J end by 4 bases, with 8 bases between. CDR3 sequence: CAIKTEYNEQFF. The CDR3 coding sequence is TGTGCCATCAAAACAGAATACAATGAGCAGTTCTTC.

This clonotype appeared a few times. V is TRBV4-3 and J is TRBJ2-3; possible D gene TRBD1, 6 bases. The CDR3 spans 17 residues. V was shortened by 0 bases and J by 2 bases, with 15 bases between the two germline ends. Germline assignment: CDR1 LGHNA and CDR2 YSLEER. CDR3 in DNA: TGCGCCAGCAGCCAAGAAGTTCGAAACAGGGTCACAGATACGCAGTATTTT. Translating gives CASSQEVRNRVTDTQYF.

Only a few counts were recorded for this clonotype. The junction shows a germline mismatch at one end, possibly a read error. This rearrangement joins TRBV10-3 to TRBJ2-2, with 16 bases lining up with TRBD2. The CDR3 covers 17 residues. Germline V lookup: CDR1 ENHRY, CDR2 SYGVKD. As DNA, the CDR3 is TGCGCCATCAGTGGGACTAGCGGGGGGGCAGATACCGGGGAGCTGTTTTTT. It is translated as CAISGTSGGADTGELFF.

This clonotype was counted many times. V is TRBV5-1 and J is TRBJ1-1; D is possibly TRBD1 (5 bases). Trimming took off 1 base at V and 1 base at J, with 8 bases between the two ends. The germline gives CDR1 SGHRS, CDR2 YFSETQ. This CDR3 has 14 residues. The CDR3 DNA follows: TGCGCCAGCAGCTTGCAGACAGCGAACACTGAAGCTTTCTTT. Amino acids: CASSLQTANTEAFF. Together with reference TRBV5-1 and TRBJ1-1, the CDR3 gives the full variable domain: KAGVTQTPRYLIKTRGQQVTLSCSPISGHRSVSWYQQTPGQGLQFLFEYFSETQRNKGNFPGRFSGRQFSNSRSEMNVSTLELGDSALYLCASSLQTANTEAFFGQGTRLTVV.

The chain links TRBV10-3 to TRBJ2-1, with TRBD2 matching 14 bases. Germline V lookup: CDR1 ENHRY, CDR2 SYGVKD. This CDR3 has 17 amino acids. With V trimmed by 10 bases and J by 8 bases, 16 bases remained unmatched. The CDR3 DNA sequence: TGTGCCACCACGGGACTAGCGGGGGCCACTCCTACCTATGAGCAGTTCTTC. Its translation: CATTGLAGATPTYEQFF.

This clonotype has a count of ten or more. The V and J genes are TRBV20-1 and TRBJ1-1, with D maybe TRBD1 (5 bases). Germline CDR1 is DFQATT and CDR2 is SNEGSKA (reference sequence). Trimming removed 6 bases at V and 10 bases at J, with 21 bases between. The CDR3 loop spans 13 amino acids. The CDR3 region is CSALLPMGEGAFF. DNA for the CDR3: TGCAGTGCCCTACTGCCCATGGGGGAGGGAGCTTTCTTT.

This clonotype was seen at least ten times. The gene calls are TRBV28 and TRBJ2-2; 9 bases are a match to TRBD1. The CDR3 covers 18 residues. The germline gives CDR1 MDHEN, CDR2 SYDVKM. Losses at the gene ends were 6 bases for V and 1 base for J; bases not matched to a gene: 12. The CDR3 is CASSRDRVAERNTGELFF. Here the CDR3 DNA reads TGTGCCAGCAGCCGGGACAGGGTGGCTGAACGGAACACCGGGGAGCTGTTTTTT.

This chain connects TRBV4-3 to TRBJ2-1; D is ambiguous. Germline CDR1 reads LGHNA; CDR2 reads YSLEER. V lost 0 bases to trimming and J lost 8 bases, with 8 bases between them. This CDR3 spans 13 amino acids. The DNA for the CDR3 is TGCGCCAGCAGCCAAGATCGCTTCGATGAGCAGTTCTTC. The encoded protein is CASSQDRFDEQFF.

The gene calls are TRBV6-1 and TRBJ2-7; a possible D gene is TRBD1 (6 bases). This CDR3 is built from 16 residues. Germline V gene lookup returns CDR1 MNHNS and CDR2 SASEGT. V lost 2 bases to trimming and J lost 3 bases, with 17 bases between them. CDR3 sequence (DNA): TGTGCCAGCAGTGAATGGGACACTCGAAATAACTACGAGCAGTACTTC. It yields the protein CASSEWDTRNNYEQYF.

There are many counts of this clonotype. The genes are TRBV6-5 and TRBJ1-2; tentative D call: TRBD1 (6 bases). V was cut by 2 bases and J by 3 bases, with 13 bases left in between. Looked up from germline, CDR1 is MNHEY and CDR2 is SVGAGI. The CDR3 extends over 15 amino acids. The CDR3 loop is CASSYGQKGHYGYTF. The DNA of the CDR3 is TGTGCCAGCAGTTACGGACAGAAGGGGCACTATGGCTACACCTTC.

V gene TRBV18 combines with J gene TRBJ2-3; D not certain. The CDR3 is 15 amino acids. The V and J ends lost 3 bases and 3 bases respectively, with 13 bases between them. Germline V gene lookup returns CDR1 KGHSH and CDR2 LQKENI. The CDR3 DNA sequence: TGTGCCAGCTCACCGGTTAGGATGTCAACAGATACGCAGTATTTT. Translated, it gives CASSPVRMSTDTQYF.

This clonotype was observed at least ten times. The rearrangement links TRBV6-2 or TRBV6-3 to TRBJ1-5; TRBD1 matches at 7 bases. The V gene end was trimmed by 5 bases and the J gene end by 9 bases; junction bases not matched to a gene: 4. CDR1 and CDR2 from the germline V gene are MNHEY and SVGEGT. The CDR3 runs 12 residues. CDR3 residues: CASSDRAMPQHF. The CDR3 nucleotides are TGTGCCAGCAGTGACAGGGCAATGCCCCAGCATTTT.

This clonotype appeared many times. This chain joins TRBV5-1 and TRBJ2-6; D is possibly TRBD1 or TRBD2 (6 bases each). Germline V gene lookup returns CDR1 SGHRS and CDR2 YFSETQ. Between the trimmed V and J ends, which lost 2 bases and 0 bases, there was a span of 15 bases. The CDR3 is 18 residues long. The DNA of the CDR3 is TGCGCCAGCAGCTTCGGGGGCCAGGCGAGCTCTGGGGCCAACGTCCTGACTTTC. It specifies CASSFGGQASSGANVLTF.

This clonotype was picked up many times. The CDR3, as DNA: TGTGCCAGCAGCTCCCTAGGTGTCTCCACAGATACGCAGTATTTT. Translating it yields CASSSLGVSTDTQYF. The chain employs TRBV7-2 and TRBJ2-3; unclear D gene. CDR1 and CDR2 (germline): SGHTA, FQGNSA. V lost 4 bases and J 2 bases, leaving 13 bases between the germline ends. The CDR3 is 15 residues long. The whole variable domain, remainder taken from reference TRBV7-2 and TRBJ2-3, is GAGVSQSPSNKVTEKGKDVELRCDPISGHTALYWYRQSLGQGLEFLIYFQGNSAPDKSGLPSDRFSAERTGGSVSTLTIQRTQQEDSAVYLCASSSLGVSTDTQYFGPGTRLTVL.

At least ten counts were recorded for this clonotype. CDR3 sequence reads: CASSRGLAVIQETQYF. CDR3 sequence (DNA): TGTGCCAGCAGCCGGGGACTAGCGGTTATCCAAGAGACCCAGTACTTC. The J gene is TRBJ2-5, the V gene TRBV6-5, with 11 bases lining up with TRBD2. V lost 6 bases to trimming and J lost 1 base; unmatched junction nucleotides: 7. Germline V gene data show CDR1 as MNHEY and CDR2 as SVGAGI. This CDR3 contains 16 residues.

This clonotype was found many times. The genes are TRBV20-1 and TRBJ1-5, with D unclear. This CDR3 spans 12 amino acids. Trimming removed 7 bases at V and 4 bases at J, with 11 bases between. Germline CDR1 is DFQATT and CDR2 is SNEGSKA (reference sequence). The CDR3 sequence: CSVAQSNQPQHF. The CDR3 DNA reads TGCAGTGTGGCACAGTCTAATCAGCCCCAGCATTTT.

This clonotype was recorded a few times. V is TRBV3-1 and J is TRBJ2-7; 8 nucleotides align to TRBD2. V was pared by 4 bases and J by 3 bases, with 5 bases of the junction left unmatched. In germline, CDR1 is LGHDT, CDR2 YNNKEL (reference sequence). The CDR3 totals 14 residues. CDR3 nucleotide sequence: TGTGCCAGCAGCCCACCGGGACTAGACTACGAGCAGTACTTC. Its translation is CASSPPGLDYEQYF.

This clonotype was seen ten or more times. The rearrangement uses TRBV18 and TRBJ2-1, with D possibly being TRBD2 (5 bases). CDR3 length: 12 amino acids. Germline V gives CDR1 KGHSH, CDR2 LQKENI. V lost 6 bases and J 9 bases, leaving 12 bases between the germline ends. The CDR3 DNA is TGTGCCAGCTCCCGAGGGAGCGGTGAGCAGTTCTTC. This gives the protein CASSRGSGEQFF. The full variable domain, in which reference TRBV18 and TRBJ2-1 provide the parts outside the CDR3, is NAGVMQNPRHLVRRRGQEARLRCSPMKGHSHVYWYRQLPEEGLKFMVYLQKENIIDESGMPKERFSAEFPKEGPSILRIQQVVRGDSAAYFCASSRGSGEQFFGPGTRLTVL.

This clonotype was recorded at least ten times. The chain joins TRBV12-3 or TRBV12-4 to TRBJ1-2; 9 nucleotides agree with TRBD1. The CDR3 sequence is 14 residues long. V gave up 6 bases and J gave up 4 bases; unmatched junction bases: 6. This CDR3 reads CASRKQGASYGYTF. The CDR3 coding sequence is TGTGCCAGCAGGAAACAGGGGGCTAGCTATGGCTACACCTTC.